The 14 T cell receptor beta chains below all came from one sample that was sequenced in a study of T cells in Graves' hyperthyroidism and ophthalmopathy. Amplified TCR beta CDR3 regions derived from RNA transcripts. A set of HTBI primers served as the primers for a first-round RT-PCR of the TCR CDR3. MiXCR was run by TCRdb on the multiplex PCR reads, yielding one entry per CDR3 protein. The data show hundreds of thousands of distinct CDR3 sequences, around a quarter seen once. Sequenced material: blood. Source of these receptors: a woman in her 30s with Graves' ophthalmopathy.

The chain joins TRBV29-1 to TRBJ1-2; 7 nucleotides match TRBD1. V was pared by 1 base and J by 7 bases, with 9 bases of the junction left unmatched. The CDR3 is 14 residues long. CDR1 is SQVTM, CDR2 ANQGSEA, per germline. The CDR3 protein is CSVEVAQGWAGYTF. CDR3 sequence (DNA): TGCAGCGTTGAAGTGGCACAGGGGTGGGCTGGCTACACCTTC.

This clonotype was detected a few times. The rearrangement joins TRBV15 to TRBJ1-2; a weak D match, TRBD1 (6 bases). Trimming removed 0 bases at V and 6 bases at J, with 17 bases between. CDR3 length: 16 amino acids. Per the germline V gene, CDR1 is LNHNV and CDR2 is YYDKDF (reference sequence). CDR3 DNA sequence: TGTGCCACCAGCAGAGATCGAGGGGGTAGAAGAAATGGCTACACCTTC. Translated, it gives CATSRDRGGRRNGYTF. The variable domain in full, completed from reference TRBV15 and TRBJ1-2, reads DAMVIQNPRYQVTQFGKPVTLSCSQTLNHNVMYWYQQKSSQAPKLLFHYYDKDFNNEADTPDNFQSRRPNTSFCFLDIRSPGLGDTAMYLCATSRDRGGRRNGYTFGSGTRLTVV.

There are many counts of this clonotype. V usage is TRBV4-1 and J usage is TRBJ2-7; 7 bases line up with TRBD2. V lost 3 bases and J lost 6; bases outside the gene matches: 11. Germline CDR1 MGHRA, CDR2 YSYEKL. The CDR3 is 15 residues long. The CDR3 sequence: CASSHPQRGRREQYF. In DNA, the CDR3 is TGCGCCAGCAGCCATCCGCAGCGGGGTAGACGCGAGCAGTACTTC.

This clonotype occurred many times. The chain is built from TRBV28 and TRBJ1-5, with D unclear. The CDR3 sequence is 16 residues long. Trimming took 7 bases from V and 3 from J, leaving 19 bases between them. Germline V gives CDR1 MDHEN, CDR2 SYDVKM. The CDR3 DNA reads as TGTGCCAGCATCCCCGTGTTGACGGCTTTCAATCAGCCCCAGCATTTT. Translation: CASIPVLTAFNQPQHF.

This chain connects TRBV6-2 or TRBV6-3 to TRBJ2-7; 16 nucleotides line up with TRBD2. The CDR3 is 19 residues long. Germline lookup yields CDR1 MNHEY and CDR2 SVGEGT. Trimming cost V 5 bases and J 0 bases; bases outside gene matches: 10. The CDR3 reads CASSNVPGLAGGSSYEQYF. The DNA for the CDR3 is TGTGCCAGCAGTAATGTTCCGGGACTAGCGGGGGGGAGCTCCTACGAGCAGTACTTC.

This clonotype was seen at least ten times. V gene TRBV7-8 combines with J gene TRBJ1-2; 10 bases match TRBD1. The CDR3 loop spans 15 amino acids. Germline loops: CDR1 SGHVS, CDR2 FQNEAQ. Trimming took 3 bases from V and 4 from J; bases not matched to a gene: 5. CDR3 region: CASSFGTGALYGYTF. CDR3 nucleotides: TGTGCCAGCAGCTTTGGGACAGGGGCCCTCTATGGCTACACCTTC. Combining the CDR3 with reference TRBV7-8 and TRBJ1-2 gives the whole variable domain GAGVSQSPRYKVAKRGQDVALRCDPISGHVSLFWYQQALGQGPEFLTYFQNEAQLDKSGLPSDRFFAERPEGSVSTLKIQRTQQEDSAVYLCASSFGTGALYGYTFGSGTRLTVV.

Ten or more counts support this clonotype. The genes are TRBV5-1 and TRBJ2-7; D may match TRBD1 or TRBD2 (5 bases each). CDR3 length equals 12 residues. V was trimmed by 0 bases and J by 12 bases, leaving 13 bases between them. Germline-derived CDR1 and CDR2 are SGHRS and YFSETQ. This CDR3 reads CASSLAGASPYF. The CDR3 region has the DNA TGCGCCAGCAGCTTGGCCGGGGCCAGTCCGTACTTC.

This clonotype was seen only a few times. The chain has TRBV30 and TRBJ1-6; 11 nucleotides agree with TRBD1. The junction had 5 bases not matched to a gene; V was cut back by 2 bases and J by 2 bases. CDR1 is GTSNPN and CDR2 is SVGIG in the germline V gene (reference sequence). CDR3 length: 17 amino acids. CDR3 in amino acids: CAWSLGQGAPYNSPLHF. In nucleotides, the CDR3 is TGTGCCTGGAGTCTTGGACAGGGGGCTCCCTATAATTCACCCCTCCACTTT.

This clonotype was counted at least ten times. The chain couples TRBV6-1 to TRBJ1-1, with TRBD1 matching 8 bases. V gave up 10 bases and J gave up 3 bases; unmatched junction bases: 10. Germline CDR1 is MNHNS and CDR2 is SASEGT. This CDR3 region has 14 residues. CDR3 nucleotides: TGTGCCATCTTCTCCTACAGGGGGGACACTGAAGCTTTCTTT. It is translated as CAIFSYRGDTEAFF.

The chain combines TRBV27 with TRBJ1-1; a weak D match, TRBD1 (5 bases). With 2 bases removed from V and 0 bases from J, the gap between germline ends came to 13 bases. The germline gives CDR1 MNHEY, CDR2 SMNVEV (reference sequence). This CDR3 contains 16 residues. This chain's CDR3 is CASSLRGRPLNTEAFF. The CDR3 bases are TGTGCCAGCAGTTTAAGGGGCAGGCCCTTGAACACTGAAGCTTTCTTT.

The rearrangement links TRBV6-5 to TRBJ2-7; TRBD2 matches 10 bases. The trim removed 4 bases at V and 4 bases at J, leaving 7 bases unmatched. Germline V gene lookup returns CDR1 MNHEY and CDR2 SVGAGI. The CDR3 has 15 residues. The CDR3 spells CASSSRLAGIYEQYF. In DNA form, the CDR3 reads TGTGCCAGCAGTTCCCGACTAGCGGGCATATACGAGCAGTACTTC.

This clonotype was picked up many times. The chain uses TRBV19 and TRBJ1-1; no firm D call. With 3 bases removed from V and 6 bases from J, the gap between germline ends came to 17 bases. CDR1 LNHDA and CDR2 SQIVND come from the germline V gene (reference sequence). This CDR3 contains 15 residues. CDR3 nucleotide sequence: TGTGCCAGTAGTATTTACCGCGGAATAGTCCCTGAAGCTTTCTTT. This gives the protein CASSIYRGIVPEAFF. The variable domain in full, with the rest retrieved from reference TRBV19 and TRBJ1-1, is DGGITQSPKYLFRKEGQNVTLSCEQNLNHDAMYWYRQDPGQGLRLIYYSQIVNDFQKGDIAEGYSVSREKKESFPLTVTSAQKNPTAFYLCASSIYRGIVPEAFFGQGTRLTVV.

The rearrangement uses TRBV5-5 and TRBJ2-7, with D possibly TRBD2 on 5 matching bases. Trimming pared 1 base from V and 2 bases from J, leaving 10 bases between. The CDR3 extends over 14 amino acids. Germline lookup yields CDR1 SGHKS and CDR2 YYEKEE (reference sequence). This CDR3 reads CASSLSWGAYEQYF. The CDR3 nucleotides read TGTGCCAGCAGCTTGAGCTGGGGAGCCTACGAGCAGTACTTC. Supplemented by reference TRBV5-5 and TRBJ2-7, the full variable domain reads DAGVTQSPTHLIKTRGQQVTLRCSPISGHKSVSWYQQVLGQGPQFIFQYYEKEERGRGNFPDRFSARQFPNYSSELNVNALLLGDSALYLCASSLSWGAYEQYFGPGTRLTVT.

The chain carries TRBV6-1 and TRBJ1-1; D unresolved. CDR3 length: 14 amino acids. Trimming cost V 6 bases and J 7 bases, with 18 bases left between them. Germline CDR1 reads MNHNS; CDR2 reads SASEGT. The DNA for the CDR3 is TGTGCCAGCAGCTCGGAACCATGGGGAGGTGAAGCTTTCTTT. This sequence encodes CASSSEPWGGEAFF.